The 28 T cell receptor beta chains below come from one sample, sequenced in a study of sequential checkpoint blockade in melanoma. Assay used: immunoSEQ multiplex PCR; TCRdb lists only in-frame clones, some missing. Of fewer than 20,000 clones listed, more than 60% are singletons. Treatment: randomized to nivolumab then ipilimumab (arm A) or the reverse (arm B). The sample was CD8+ T cells sorted from blood (inferred from file names), taken from a patient given nivolumab and ipilimumab in sequence. These receptors were collected from a human donor with melanoma.

The chain combines TRBV19 with TRBJ2-4; 7 bases are a match to TRBD1. The CDR3 runs 17 residues. V lost 6 bases, J lost 8 bases, and 19 bases stayed unmatched. CDR1 and CDR2 (germline): LNHDA, SQIVND (reference sequence). This chain's CDR3 is CASRGRQGKHRGDIQYF. CDR3 nucleotides: TGTGCCAGTAGAGGGCGACAGGGAAAACATCGAGGGGACATTCAGTACTTC.

V usage is TRBV4-3 and J usage is TRBJ1-6; D perhaps matches TRBD1 (5 bases). Trimming left V 1 base short and J 7 bases short, with 17 bases between. Germline CDR1 and CDR2: LGHNA and YSLEER. The CDR3 runs 17 residues. The CDR3 loop reads CASSQGAWGAWNSPLHF. The CDR3 region has the DNA TGCGCCAGCAGCCAAGGGGCCTGGGGCGCGTGGAATTCACCCCTCCACTTT.

The chain carries TRBV6-5 and TRBJ2-2; 7 bases line up with TRBD1. Germline V gene data show CDR1 as MNHEY and CDR2 as SVGAGI. This CDR3 is built from 13 residues. V was clipped by 4 bases and J by 6 bases; unmatched bases: 2. Here the CDR3 reads CASSSQGAGELFF. CDR3 nucleotides: TGTGCCAGCAGTTCCCAGGGGGCCGGGGAGCTGTTTTTT.

The chain combines TRBV27 with TRBJ2-5; D remains ambiguous. Germline values: CDR1 MNHEY, CDR2 SMNVEV (reference sequence). V shed 4 bases and J shed 5 bases, with 14 bases lying between them. The CDR3 is 14 amino acids. CDR3 nucleotide sequence: TGTGCCAGCAGTTCCGAAACTTACGCGGAGACCCAGTACTTC. It codes for CASSSETYAETQYF.

This rearrangement joins TRBV4-3 to TRBJ2-6; no clear D. Trimming took off 0 bases at V and 0 bases at J, with 6 bases between the two ends. Per the germline V gene, CDR1 is LGHNA and CDR2 is YSLEER. CDR3 size: 16 residues. CDR3 in amino acids: CASSQDTSSGANVLTF. The CDR3 DNA follows: TGCGCCAGCAGCCAAGACACCAGCTCTGGGGCCAACGTCCTGACTTTC.

The chain recombines TRBV7-8 with TRBJ2-7, with D perhaps TRBD1 (5 bases). V lost 0 bases, J lost 1 base, and 7 bases lay in between. Germline assignment: CDR1 SGHVS and CDR2 FQNEAQ. The CDR3 is 14 amino acids. The DNA of the CDR3 is TGTGCCAGCAGCTTAGCGACAGATTCCTACGAGCAGTACTTC. Translated, it gives CASSLATDSYEQYF.

The CDR3 coding sequence is TGTGCCAGCAGCCTACGTGGAGCCAGCTCCTACAATGAGCAGTTCTTC. It specifies CASSLRGASSYNEQFF. J is TRBJ2-1 and V is TRBV7-9; D unresolved. The CDR3 extends over 16 amino acids. V gave up 5 bases and J gave up 0 bases, with 14 bases separating them. The germline gives CDR1 SEHNR, CDR2 FQNEAQ (reference sequence).

The chain combines TRBV29-1 with TRBJ1-2; no reliable D call. Trimming stripped 7 bases from V and 8 bases from J, with 17 bases between. CDR1 and CDR2 (germline): SQVTM, ANQGSEA. The CDR3 runs to 12 residues. This CDR3 reads CSAGPSPGGYTF. In nucleotides, the CDR3 is TGCAGCGCCGGACCCTCCCCGGGAGGCTACACCTTC.

The V and J genes are TRBV5-5 and TRBJ2-5; D is perhaps TRBD2 (6 bases). The CDR3 runs 14 residues. From germline, CDR1 is SGHKS and CDR2 YYEKEE (reference sequence). The V and J ends lost 3 bases and 5 bases respectively, with 14 bases between them. As DNA, the CDR3 is TGTGCCAGCAGCTCTCTACTAGCACTGGAGACCCAGTACTTC. The encoded protein is CASSSLLALETQYF. Full variable domain (outside the CDR3, taken from reference TRBV5-5 and TRBJ2-5): DAGVTQSPTHLIKTRGQQVTLRCSPISGHKSVSWYQQVLGQGPQFIFQYYEKEERGRGNFPDRFSARQFPNYSSELNVNALLLGDSALYLCASSSLLALETQYFGPGTRLLVL.

This sequence joins TRBV7-8 and TRBJ2-4; D is unresolved. Per the germline V gene, CDR1 is SGHVS and CDR2 is FQNEAQ. Between the trimmed V and J ends, which lost 0 bases and 0 bases, there was a span of 9 bases. The CDR3 has 16 amino acids. CDR3 nucleotides: TGTGCCAGCAGCTTAGCGAGATCTCTAGCCAAAAACATTCAGTACTTC. This codes for CASSLARSLAKNIQYF.

This chain connects TRBV19 to TRBJ2-7; no reliable D call. The ends were cut back, 1 base at V and 0 bases at J, with 7 bases in the middle. This CDR3 has 14 residues. In germline, CDR1 is LNHDA, CDR2 SQIVND (reference sequence). In DNA form, the CDR3 reads TGTGCCAGTAGTATAGTTTACACCTCCTACGAGCAGTACTTC. Protein sequence: CASSIVYTSYEQYF.

This chain connects TRBV4-1 to TRBJ2-3, with D perhaps matching TRBD1 (5 bases). Germline V gene sequence: CDR1 MGHRA, CDR2 YSYEKL. This CDR3 contains 16 residues. V dropped 4 bases and J dropped 3 bases, with 17 bases sitting between them. Here the CDR3 reads CASSPAGIERTDTQYF. CDR3 in DNA: TGCGCCAGCAGCCCGGCAGGGATAGAAAGGACAGATACGCAGTATTTT.

This chain uses TRBV4-2 with TRBJ2-7; D gene ambiguous. This CDR3 is 14 amino acids long. Per the germline V gene, CDR1 is LGHNA and CDR2 is YNFKEQ. Trimming took off 1 base at V and 2 bases at J, with 9 bases between the two ends. CDR3 DNA: TGTGCCAGCAGCCAAGTTCACGGTCCCTACGAGCAGTACTTC. This encodes CASSQVHGPYEQYF.

This clone was seen only once. The chain carries TRBV4-2 and TRBJ2-5; D ambiguous. The ends were cut back, 0 bases at V and 2 bases at J, with 16 bases in the middle. Germline assignment: CDR1 LGHNA and CDR2 YNFKEQ. The CDR3 consists of 17 residues. CDR3 sequence reads: CASSQDLRIARQETQYF. The DNA of the CDR3 is TGTGCCAGCAGCCAAGATTTGAGGATTGCAAGGCAAGAGACCCAGTACTTC.

The V and J genes are TRBV28 and TRBJ2-7, with 9 bases matching TRBD1. Germline trimming cut 5 bases from V and 0 bases from J; bases unmatched to any gene: 5. This CDR3 is built from 15 residues. Germline V gives CDR1 MDHEN, CDR2 SYDVKM. The CDR3 reads CASSGTGFTSYEQYV. The DNA of the CDR3 is TGTGCCAGCAGTGGGACAGGGTTCACCTCCTACGAGCAGTACGTC.

The chain is built from TRBV19 and TRBJ2-6; D is unresolved. The V gene lost 6 bases and the J gene lost 1 base, with 16 bases spanning the gap. CDR3 length equals 17 residues. The germline gives CDR1 LNHDA, CDR2 SQIVND (reference sequence). Here the CDR3 DNA reads TGTGCCAGTAGAAGCCAGGTTACTTTTTCTGGGGCCAACGTCCTGACTTTC. Its protein is CASRSQVTFSGANVLTF.

Written as DNA, the CDR3 is TGTGCCAGCCGGCGCAGGGGCACGGACACTGAAGCTTTCTTT. Translated, it gives CASRRRGTDTEAFF. The gene calls are TRBV6-1 and TRBJ1-1; D may be TRBD1 (6 bases). CDR3 length: 14 amino acids. Germline-derived CDR1 and CDR2 are MNHNS and SASEGT. Trimming removed 8 bases from V and 3 bases from J, with 16 bases in between.

This clone was seen a handful of times. The chain uses TRBV27 and TRBJ1-1; tentatively, D is TRBD1 (6 bases). V was shortened by 5 bases and J by 3 bases, with 16 bases between the two germline ends. Germline assignment: CDR1 MNHEY and CDR2 SMNVEV (reference sequence). The CDR3 has 15 amino acids. This chain's CDR3 is CASSPHREGYTEAFF. The CDR3 region has the DNA TGTGCCAGCAGTCCACACAGGGAGGGGTACACTGAAGCTTTCTTT.

This clone was picked up a small number of times. The chain combines TRBV5-3 with TRBJ1-1; D possibly corresponds to TRBD1 (6 bases). TRBV5-3 is reported as an ORF; its role is uncertain. The V end was cut by 8 bases, the J end by 4 bases, with 21 bases between. The CDR3 covers 15 residues. CDR3 sequence reads: CASTPGGGGGTEAFF. The CDR3 region has the DNA TGTGCCAGCACCCCCGGGGGGGGCGGGGGCACTGAAGCTTTCTTT.

The genes are TRBV10-2 and TRBJ1-1; 7 bases are shared with TRBD1. With 6 bases clipped from V and 0 bases from J, the junction kept 13 bases outside the gene matches. This CDR3 has 17 amino acids. Germline lookup yields CDR1 WSHSY and CDR2 SAAADI. The CDR3 is CASREGGQGDMNTEAFF. CDR3 DNA sequence: TGCGCCAGCAGAGAGGGCGGGCAGGGGGACATGAACACTGAAGCTTTCTTT.

V is TRBV12-5 and J is TRBJ2-5, with D uncertain. The germline gives CDR1 LGHNT, CDR2 FRNRAP. The CDR3 is 12 residues long. Trimming stripped 9 bases from V and 4 bases from J, with 12 bases between. This chain's CDR3 is CASLGKRETQYF. The CDR3 nucleotides read TGTGCTAGCCTCGGTAAGAGAGAGACCCAGTACTTC.

This rearrangement joins TRBV7-9 to TRBJ1-1; a weak D match, TRBD1 (6 bases). This CDR3 region has 15 residues. CDR1 is SEHNR, CDR2 FQNEAQ, per germline (reference sequence). The V end was cut by 4 bases, the J end by 5 bases, with 17 bases between. CDR3 coding DNA: TGTGCCAGCAGCTCCGACGAATCAGGGACAACTGAAGCTTTCTTT. Residues: CASSSDESGTTEAFF.

In DNA, the CDR3 is TGTGCCAGCAGCCCCCTAGCGGGGACGAACACCGGGGAGCTGTTTTTT. Its translation is CASSPLAGTNTGELFF. J is TRBJ2-2 and V is TRBV11-1; 9 bases line up with TRBD2. The J segment lost 0 bases and the V segment lost 5 bases, leaving 4 bases of the junction unmatched. CDR3 size: 16 residues. CDR1 and CDR2 from the germline V gene are SGHAT and FQDESV (reference sequence). The variable domain in full, completed from reference TRBV11-1 and TRBJ2-2, reads EAEVAQSPRYKITEKSQAVAFWCDPISGHATLYWYRQILGQGPELLVQFQDESVVDDSQLPKDRFSAERLKGVDSTLKIQPAELGDSAMYLCASSPLAGTNTGELFFGEGSRLTVL.

This clone was found once. The CDR3 region is CASSFYRMNTEAFF. CDR3 nucleotide sequence: TGTGCCAGCAGCTTCTACAGGATGAACACTGAAGCTTTCTTT. The chain couples TRBV7-8 to TRBJ1-1; tentatively, D is TRBD1 (5 bases). The germline CDR1 and CDR2 sequences are SGHVS and FQNEAQ. The CDR3 is 14 amino acids. Trimming cost V 3 bases and J 0 bases, with 8 bases left between them.

The chain combines TRBV4-1 with TRBJ1-5, with 7 bases identical to TRBD1. This CDR3 has 14 amino acids. CDR1 and CDR2 (germline): MGHRA, YSYEKL. The J segment lost 1 base and the V segment lost 6 bases, leaving 3 bases of the junction unmatched. This CDR3 is CASSHRGSNQPQHF. The DNA of the CDR3 is TGCGCCAGCAGTCACAGGGGAAGCAATCAGCCCCAGCATTTT.

The V call is TRBV19, the J call TRBJ1-2; D is uncertain. This CDR3 is built from 13 residues. V was cut by 7 bases and J by 8 bases, with 17 bases left in between. CDR1 is LNHDA and CDR2 is SQIVND in the germline V gene (reference sequence). DNA for the CDR3: TGTGCCAGTACCCTTGGGGAGGGATGGGGCTACACCTTC. It specifies CASTLGEGWGYTF.

This clone was picked up one time. The rearrangement links TRBV6-6 to TRBJ2-5; D gene unclear. CDR1 MNHNY and CDR2 SVGAGI come from the germline V gene (reference sequence). This CDR3 region has 11 residues. The V and J ends lost 5 bases and 9 bases respectively, with 10 bases between them. The CDR3 here is CASSQPGPQYF. The DNA for the CDR3 is TGTGCCAGCAGTCAACCGGGTCCCCAGTACTTC.

The V and J genes are TRBV6-1 and TRBJ1-1, with D unresolved. V lost 4 bases and J lost 1, with 7 bases in between. Germline CDR1 is MNHNS and CDR2 is SASEGT. This CDR3 spans 13 amino acids. The CDR3: CASSGRENTEAFF. The CDR3 DNA reads TGTGCCAGCAGTGGAAGAGAGAACACTGAAGCTTTCTTT.